The subject of this entry is one T cell receptor (beta chain). These data come from a study of blood T cell repertoires in COVID-19. Study details: The origin of the acute and convalescent COVID-19 samples was the United States, Italy and Spain.

Per the original methods: Amplification from reference gene primers served as the basis for estimated nucleated cell counts. Here immunoSEQ multiplex PCR was the method, and the copy in TCRdb shows in-frame clones only, minus some. V, J and clone size are those of that table, while D and trimming were read from the DNA. The repertoire holds 40,000 or so clones, with approximately 86% as singletons. The sample consisted of peripheral blood. The clonotype comes from a man in his fifties with active COVID-19.

The chain's CDR3 is CASSAALPGEQYF. The CDR3 nucleotides are TGCGCCAGCAGTGCTGCCCTTCCAGGCGAGCAGTACTTC. The chain couples TRBV10-2 to TRBJ2-7; no clear D. V was pared by 4 bases and J by 6 bases, with 13 bases between. CDR3 length: 13 residues. CDR1 and CDR2 from the germline V gene are WSHSY and SAAADI.